The 10 T cell receptor beta chains presented below share a single source sample, sequenced in a study of blood T cell repertoires in COVID-19. Clones were sequenced by immunoSEQ multiplex PCR, and TCRdb holds only the in-frame ones, with some missing. The table shows approximately 220,000 clones, with 89% occurring only once. The sample taken for sequencing was PBMCs or T cells enriched from blood (not recorded which). These receptors were collected from a young woman with acute COVID-19.

This chain connects TRBV5-1 to TRBJ2-1; no clear D gene. V dropped 0 bases and J dropped 0 bases, with 7 bases sitting between them. Germline lookup yields CDR1 SGHRS and CDR2 YFSETQ. There are 15 residues in the CDR3. CDR3 protein: CASSLASSSYNEQFF. The CDR3 coding sequence is TGCGCCAGCAGCTTGGCCTCCAGCTCCTACAATGAGCAGTTCTTC.

This sequence joins TRBV7-2 and TRBJ1-2; the D gene is possibly TRBD1 (5 bases). Germline V gene sequence: CDR1 SGHTA, CDR2 FQGNSA. The CDR3 runs to 15 residues. V was cut by 5 bases and J by 5 bases, with 18 bases left in between. The CDR3: CASSVSGTGGYGYTF. CDR3 DNA sequence: TGTGCCAGCAGCGTATCCGGTACAGGTGGATATGGCTACACCTTC. Based on the CDR3 plus reference TRBV7-2 and TRBJ1-2, the full variable domain is GAGVSQSPSNKVTEKGKDVELRCDPISGHTALYWYRQSLGQGLEFLIYFQGNSAPDKSGLPSDRFSAERTGGSVSTLTIQRTQQEDSAVYLCASSVSGTGGYGYTFGSGTRLTVV.

A single count supports this clone. This chain links TRBV5-1 with TRBJ1-1, with 7 bases identical to TRBD1. V lost 4 bases and J lost 7; bases outside the gene matches: 7. Germline-derived CDR1 and CDR2 are SGHRS and YFSETQ. The CDR3 runs 13 residues. CDR3 bases: TGCGCCAGCAGCGAAGGACAGGAGGTTGAAGCTTTCTTT. It is translated as CASSEGQEVEAFF.

V usage is TRBV9 and J usage is TRBJ1-5; unclear D gene. Germline CDR1 is SGDLS and CDR2 is YYNGEE. The CDR3 contains 14 residues. V lost 4 bases, J lost 0 bases, and 8 bases lay in between. This CDR3 is CASSLADSNQPQHF. Written as DNA, the CDR3 is TGTGCCAGCAGCCTGGCCGATAGCAATCAGCCCCAGCATTTT.

This chain joins TRBV9 and TRBJ1-5, with a weak D call TRBD1 (5 bases). V was clipped by 3 bases and J by 4 bases, with 17 bases between them. In germline, CDR1 is SGDLS, CDR2 YYNGEE. The CDR3 loop spans 16 amino acids. This CDR3 reads CASSASHETGNQPQHF. In DNA, the CDR3 is TGTGCCAGCAGCGCCAGCCACGAAACAGGTAATCAGCCCCAGCATTTT.

The chain links TRBV30 to TRBJ2-7, with TRBD2 matching 7 bases. V dropped 3 bases and J dropped 6; count of bases not matched to a gene: 2. Germline V gene sequence: CDR1 GTSNPN, CDR2 SVGIG (reference sequence). This CDR3 spans 11 amino acids. In nucleotides, the CDR3 is TGTGCCTGGAGCAAGCGGGGCGAGCAGTACTTC. Its protein is CAWSKRGEQYF.

The chain joins TRBV18 to TRBJ2-7; maybe TRBD1 (5 bases). CDR3 length equals 15 residues. Trimming stripped 2 bases from V and 3 bases from J, with 14 bases between. Germline values: CDR1 KGHSH, CDR2 LQKENI. The CDR3, as DNA: TGTGCCAGCTCACCAGCCCAAGGGGCTAACTACGAGCAGTACTTC. The encoded protein is CASSPAQGANYEQYF.

For the CDR3, the DNA is TGTGCCAGCAGTTATGTGGAGCATTCCAAGCAGTACTTC. Its translation: CASSYVEHSKQYF. This chain uses TRBV6-6 with TRBJ2-7; D remains ambiguous. Germline V gene sequence: CDR1 MNHNY, CDR2 SVGAGI (reference sequence). There are 13 residues in the CDR3. V was clipped by 3 bases and J by 8 bases, with 14 bases between them.

The chain is built from TRBV19 and TRBJ2-1; possibly TRBD2 for D (6 bases). Looked up from germline, CDR1 is LNHDA and CDR2 is SQIVND (reference sequence). The CDR3 extends over 16 amino acids. V lost 3 bases and J 1 base, leaving 13 bases between the germline ends. The CDR3 spells CASSMEGMRSYNEQFF. For the CDR3, the DNA is TGTGCCAGTAGTATGGAGGGGATGCGGTCCTACAATGAGCAGTTCTTC.

The sample holds one count of this clone. This sequence joins TRBV5-6 and TRBJ1-5; 7 bases agree with TRBD1. The V gene end was trimmed by 5 bases and the J gene end by 9 bases; junction bases not matched to a gene: 11. Germline V gene sequence: CDR1 SGHDT, CDR2 YYEEEE. The CDR3 length is 14 residues. The DNA for the CDR3 is TGTGCCAGCAGGAAAGGGACAGCCCTATCGCCCCAGCATTTT. It translates to CASRKGTALSPQHF. The full variable domain, completed using reference TRBV5-6 and TRBJ1-5, is DAGVTQSPTHLIKTRGQQVTLRCSPKSGHDTVSWYQQALGQGPQFIFQYYEEEERQRGNFPDRFSGHQFPNYSSELNVNALLLGDSALYLCASRKGTALSPQHFGDGTRLSIL.